Listed below are T cell receptor beta chains from one sample, sequenced in a study of Graves' ophthalmopathy and Graves' hyperthyroidism. TCRdb re-analysed the multiplex PCR reads in MiXCR, keeping a single row per CDR3 protein. The sample holds roughly 350,000 distinct CDR3 sequences, about 15% seen once. The material sequenced was peripheral blood. Receptor source: an adult woman with stable Graves' hyperthyroidism. Each CDR3 is given with its conserved first and last residue. The order of the fields is D gene, J gene, clone size, V gene, CDR3 DNA, CDR3 protein. A D gene is named only where the DNA matches it firmly. Clone size is stated in some rows and not others, as once, few, many or a class when expanded.

. | TRBJ2-7 | few | TRBV4-1 | TGCGCCAGCAGCCAACAGCAATCGGGGAACTACGAGCAGTACTTC | CASSQQQSGNYEQYF
. | TRBJ2-7 | many | TRBV24-1 | TGTGCCACCAGTGGAGGAGTGGGCTACGAGCAGTACTTC | CATSGGVGYEQYF
. | TRBJ2-4 | few | TRBV14 | TGTGCCAGCAGCCAAGCGGGGACTCGGTCCAATTACCTAGCCAAAAACATTCAGTACTTC | CASSQAGTRSNYLAKNIQYF
. | TRBJ1-1 | few | TRBV5-1 | TGCGCCAGCAGCTTCGACGACAGGATGAACACTGAAGCTTTCTTT | CASSFDDRMNTEAFF
TRBD1 | TRBJ2-5 | . | TRBV10-3 | TGTGCCATCAGCAGACAGGGGAAGTACCAAGAGACCCAGTACTTC | CAISRQGKYQETQYF
TRBD2 | TRBJ2-5 | once | TRBV6-5 | TGTGCCAGCAGTTACTCAAGGGCTAGCGGTGGAGAGACCCAGTACTTC | CASSYSRASGGETQYF
. | TRBJ2-7 | many | TRBV27 | TGTGCCAGCAGTTGGCAGGGGGGTTACGAGCAGTACTTC | CASSWQGGYEQYF
TRBD2 | TRBJ2-7 | many | TRBV27 | TGTGCCAGCAGTTTAAGGGTCGGGGGGACCTACGAGCAGTACTTC | CASSLRVGGTYEQYF
TRBD1 | TRBJ2-4 | few | TRBV29-1 | TGCAGCGTTTGGGGGATATCAGGACAGGAGAACATTAAGTACTTC | CSVWGISGQENIKYF
. | TRBJ1-2 | . | TRBV19 | TGTGCCAGTAGTATCGGTCGATTAGGTGGCTATGGTTACACCTTC | CASSIGRLGGYGYTF
. | TRBJ2-7 | many | TRBV6-2/TRBV6-3 | TGTGCCAGCAGTTACACAAACGAGCAGTACTTC | CASSYTNEQYF
. | TRBJ1-3 | many | TRBV5-5 | TGTGCCAGCAGCTTGGCCGGGCAGAGCTCTGGAAACACCATATATTTT | CASSLAGQSSGNTIYF
. | TRBJ2-7 | many | TRBV10-3 | TGTGCCATCAGTGAGTTGGCAGGGTCCCACTACGAGCAGTACTTC | CAISELAGSHYEQYF
TRBD1 | TRBJ2-5 | many | TRBV7-9 | TGTGCCAGCAGCTTACCGGACAGGGAACGTGAGACCCAGTACTTC | CASSLPDRERETQYF
. | TRBJ1-1 | many | TRBV13 | TGTGCCAGCAGCCCCCGGCGGACTGAAGCTTTCTTT | CASSPRRTEAFF
. | TRBJ2-7 | . | TRBV5-1 | TGCGCCAGCAGCTTGGGACGCTCCCCCTACGAGCAGTACTTC | CASSLGRSPYEQYF
TRBD1 | TRBJ2-5 | many | TRBV27 | TGTGCCAGCAACCCAGGGGGCCTCCCAGAGATCCAGTACTTC | CASNPGGLPEIQYF
. | TRBJ1-1 | many | TRBV30 | TGTGCCTGGAGTTGGGCAGGCACTGAAGCTTTCTTT | CAWSWAGTEAFF
TRBD2 | TRBJ2-5 | many | TRBV7-2 | TGTGCCAGCAGCTCCAGCGGGAGGGCCGCTGAGACCCAGTACTTC | CASSSSGRAAETQYF
. | TRBJ2-5 | many | TRBV29-1 | TGCAGCGTTGAAGGGAAGGAACAAGAGACCCAGTACTTC | CSVEGKEQETQYF
TRBD1 | TRBJ1-3 | many | TRBV6-5 | TGTGCCAGCAGTTCCGAAAGATCTGGACAGGGCGGAAACACCATATATTTT | CASSSERSGQGGNTIYF
. | TRBJ2-7 | many | TRBV2 | TGTGCCAGCAGTGCATTTGGGGACGGCGTCTACGAGCAGTACTTC | CASSAFGDGVYEQYF
. | TRBJ1-2 | . | TRBV9 | TGTGCCAGCAGCCCCAGCAACTCCGGGGGAGCCTATGGCTACACCTTC | CASSPSNSGGAYGYTF
. | TRBJ1-1 | many | TRBV5-1 | TGCGCCAGCAGCTTCGATGGAGGGTCATACACTGAAGCTTTCTTT | CASSFDGGSYTEAFF
. | TRBJ2-7 | many | TRBV6-5 | TGTGCCAGCAGTTTTAGTACAGGGAACTCCTACGAGCAGTACTTC | CASSFSTGNSYEQYF
. | TRBJ2-5 | many | TRBV28 | TGTGCCAGCATTCGCTCCCCGGGCGAAAGGGAGACCCAGTACTTC | CASIRSPGERETQYF
TRBD2 | TRBJ2-4 | . | TRBV20-1 | TGCAGTGCGCCCCTGCCGGGACTAGCGGGAGGGCCAGCCAAAAACATTCAGTACTTC | CSAPLPGLAGGPAKNIQYF
. | TRBJ2-2 | many | TRBV15 | TGTGCCACCAGCAGAGTCTTGGGGAGTCTGAGCGGAGGCAACACCGGGGAGCTGTTTTTT | CATSRVLGSLSGGNTGELFF
TRBD2 | TRBJ2-7 | few | TRBV9 | TGTGCCAGCAGCCCCGGGAGGAGGCCCCTCGAGCAGTACTTC | CASSPGRRPLEQYF
TRBD1 | TRBJ1-2 | many | TRBV12-3/TRBV12-4 | TGTGCCAGCAGCCCACCCTCAGGGGGATATGGCTACACCTTC | CASSPPSGGYGYTF
TRBD1 | TRBJ2-7 | few | TRBV18 | TGTGCCAGCTCACGACCGGGACAGGGGGCCTCGAGCTCCTACGAGCAGTACTTC | CASSRPGQGASSSYEQYF
. | TRBJ1-5 | . | TRBV3-1 | TGTGCCAGCAGCCAAGACGGTATGGGAGACCAGCCCCAGCATTTT | CASSQDGMGDQPQHF
. | TRBJ1-1 | many | TRBV14 | TGTGCCAGCAGCGAGACAGTTCGGGTTGAAGCTTTCTTT | CASSETVRVEAFF
. | TRBJ1-2 | many | TRBV4-3 | TGCGCCAGCAGCCAAGATTTAGGCCAGGCGGACTATGGCTACACCTTC | CASSQDLGQADYGYTF
TRBD1 | TRBJ1-5 | . | TRBV7-8 | TGTGCCAGCAGCACTCTCGGACAGGTACATCAGCCCCAGCATTTT | CASSTLGQVHQPQHF
. | TRBJ1-1 | many | TRBV2 | TGTGCCAGCAACCACTACGTAAACACTGAAGCTTTCTTT | CASNHYVNTEAFF
. | TRBJ2-2 | many | TRBV12-3/TRBV12-4 | TGTGCCAGCAGTTTATCCCCGGGGGAGCTGTTTTTT | CASSLSPGELFF
TRBD1 | TRBJ1-1 | . | TRBV12-3/TRBV12-4 | TGTGCCAGCATCGGGGACAGCCTTAAATTTCCTGAAGCTTTCTTT | CASIGDSLKFPEAFF
. | TRBJ2-2 | many | TRBV19 | TGTGCCAGTAACCGGGCCCTGAACACCGGGGAGCTGTTTTTT | CASNRALNTGELFF
TRBD1 | TRBJ1-1 | many | TRBV12-3/TRBV12-4 | TGTGCCAGCAGGAGGACAGGGTCGGTTGGTGAAGCTTTCTTT | CASRRTGSVGEAFF
. | TRBJ2-2 | few | TRBV28 | TGTGCCAGCAGGCGAGTGGTCACCGGGGAGCTGTTTTTT | CASRRVVTGELFF
. | TRBJ1-5 | many | TRBV6-2/TRBV6-3 | TGTGCCAGCAGAGTCCCCTCCGGGACGGCGATGCGCGATCAGCCCCAGCATTTT | CASRVPSGTAMRDQPQHF
. | TRBJ2-7 | many | TRBV10-3 | TGTGCCATCAGTGAAACAGGAACCTACGAGCAGTACTTC | CAISETGTYEQYF
. | TRBJ1-5 | many | TRBV25-1 | TGTGCCAGCAGTGATGGGGAACATCAGCCCCAGCATTTT | CASSDGEHQPQHF
TRBD1 | TRBJ1-5 | few | TRBV6-2/TRBV6-3 | TGTGCCAGCAGTTACAATAGGGGGCGGGAGCCCCAGCATTTT | CASSYNRGREPQHF
. | TRBJ1-2 | many | TRBV18 | TGTGCCAGCTCACCATCAGTTCTTTCTAACTATGGCTACACCTTC | CASSPSVLSNYGYTF
. | TRBJ2-5 | many | TRBV3-1 | TGTGCCAGCAGCCAAGTTCCAGGCAAAGAGACCCAGTACTTC | CASSQVPGKETQYF
TRBD2 | TRBJ2-7 | once | TRBV6-2/TRBV6-3 | TGTGCCAGCAGTACGACTAGCGGGAGGAACTACGAGCAGTACTTC | CASSTTSGRNYEQYF